This T cell receptor beta chain appears in the sequencing data of a study of OX40 agonist ivuxolimab in advanced cancers. Notes on the study in general: Researchers report that CD8+ T cells had, on average, more expanded clones than CD4+. Which antigen the expanded peripheral T cells recognized is unknown. Partial responders at 0.1-3.0 mg/kg had among the lowest clonal expansion.

Data came from immunoSEQ multiplex PCR; TCRdb stores just in-frame clones and leaves some out. The sample holds 70,000 or so clones, roughly nine tenths seen once. As regards this clone: No antigen is known for it.

The V end lost 5 bases, the J end lost 10 bases, and 26 bases lay between the germline ends. Germline assignment: CDR1 LNHDA and CDR2 SQIVND (reference sequence). The CDR3 covers 16 residues. The chain employs TRBV19 and TRBJ2-5, with D tentatively TRBD2 (6 bases). This receptor was identified in an adult with an advanced solid tumor such as melanoma, head and neck, liver or kidney cancer. The sequencing here drew on CD4+ or CD8+ T cells sorted from blood, taken in a trial of the OX40 agonist ivuxolimab. The CDR3: CASSSNRLEGRMDQYF. The CDR3 DNA reads as TGTGCCAGTAGTTCGAATCGACTAGAGGGGCGTATGGACCAGTACTTC.